The T cell receptor (beta chain) under discussion was sequenced for a study of shared T cell receptors in the human thymus. The data were produced by immunoSEQ multiplex PCR, yet TCRdb's version contains in-frame clones alone and is incomplete. The sample shows 500,000 to 550,000 clones, around 78% of them seen only once. This CDR3 contains 10 residues. From germline, CDR1 is DFQATT and CDR2 SNEGSKA (reference sequence). V lost 5 bases, J lost 9 bases, and 8 bases lay in between. These data are also associated with another study on human thymus T cells. That investigation notes: Resections that were taken during corrective heart surgery supplied the thymus tissue. Repertoires sampled from thymus and blood appeared biased in V and J gene usage. As related research reported, thymic repertoires overlapped highly among unrelated individuals.

V and J are TRBV20-1 and TRBJ1-5; no reliable D call. The sequence derives from a boy younger than two with a congenital heart defect. Sequencing was performed on thymocytes. The CDR3 sequence is CSAAPGPQHF. Written as DNA, the CDR3 is TGCAGTGCTGCCCCCGGGCCCCAGCATTTT.